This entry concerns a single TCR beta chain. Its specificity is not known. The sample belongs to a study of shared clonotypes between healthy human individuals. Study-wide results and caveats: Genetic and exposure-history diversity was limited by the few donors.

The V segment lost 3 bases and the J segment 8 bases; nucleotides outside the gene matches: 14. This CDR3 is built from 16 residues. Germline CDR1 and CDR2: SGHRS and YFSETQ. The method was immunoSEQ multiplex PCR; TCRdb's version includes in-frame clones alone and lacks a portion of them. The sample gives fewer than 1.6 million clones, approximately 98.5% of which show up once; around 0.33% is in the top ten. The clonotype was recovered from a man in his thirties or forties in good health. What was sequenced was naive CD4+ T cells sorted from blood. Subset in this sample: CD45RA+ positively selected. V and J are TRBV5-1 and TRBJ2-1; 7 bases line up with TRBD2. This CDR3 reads CASSSFTGGWGDEQFF. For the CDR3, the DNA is TGCGCCAGCAGCTCATTTACGGGAGGCTGGGGGGATGAGCAGTTCTTC.